This T cell receptor beta chain was captured in a study of blood T cell repertoires in COVID-19. Across the whole study: Collection of acute and convalescent COVID-19 samples took place in the United States, Italy and Spain. PBMCs, B-cell-depleted T cells, or T cells were the source of the cDNA or gDNA that made up the material.

Authors' analysis steps: For nucleated cells, counts were estimated from reference gene primer amplification. Assay used: immunoSEQ multiplex PCR; TCRdb lists only in-frame clones, some missing. V, J and clone size are those of that table, while D and trimming were read from the DNA. The sample yields some 99,000 clones, 85% to 90% seen once. The material sequenced was peripheral blood. This TCR derives from a woman aged 55-75 years in a cohort sampled during active or convalescent COVID-19.

The CDR3 DNA is TGCAGTGCTCCCAATTACAATGAGCAGTTCTTC. Protein product: CSAPNYNEQFF. The chain uses TRBV20-1 and TRBJ2-1; D ambiguous. CDR3 length: 11 residues. CDR1 is DFQATT, CDR2 SNEGSKA, per germline (reference sequence). Trimming stripped 5 bases from V and 4 bases from J, with 6 bases between.